Presented here are 26 T cell receptor beta chains from one specimen sequenced in a study of T cell responses to AZD1222 COVID-19 vaccine. Here immunoSEQ multiplex PCR was the method, and the copy in TCRdb shows in-frame clones only, minus some. The data show roughly 190,000 clones, roughly nine tenths seen once. The sequences come from peripheral blood, collected 28 days after the second AZD1222 dose. The receptors shown here come from an adult who received the AZD1222 COVID-19 vaccine.

The gene calls are TRBV6-2 or TRBV6-3 and TRBJ2-5; TRBD2 matches at 9 bases. The CDR3 length is 15 residues. J was trimmed by 3 bases and V by 5 bases; bases with no gene match: 7. From germline, CDR1 is MNHEY and CDR2 SVGEGT. The CDR3 here is CASSPTTSGKETQYF. The CDR3 nucleotides are TGTGCCAGCAGTCCCACGACTAGCGGCAAAGAGACCCAGTACTTC.

V usage is TRBV9 and J usage is TRBJ2-1; tentatively, D is TRBD1 (5 bases). This CDR3 comprises 13 residues. CDR1 is SGDLS, CDR2 YYNGEE, per germline. Deletions cut 0 bases from V and 8 bases from J, with 9 bases between. CDR3 region: CASSVDVGDEQFF. CDR3 nucleotide sequence: TGTGCCAGCAGCGTAGATGTAGGGGATGAGCAGTTCTTC.

The chain combines TRBV15 with TRBJ1-3; D is unclear. V lost 0 bases to trimming and J lost 4 bases, with 7 bases between them. Germline assignment: CDR1 LNHNV and CDR2 YYDKDF (reference sequence). This CDR3 has 14 amino acids. The CDR3 loop is CATSREGGGNTIYF. CDR3 in DNA: TGTGCCACCAGCAGAGAGGGCGGGGGAAACACCATATATTTT. Variable domain in full (rest from reference TRBV15 and TRBJ1-3): DAMVIQNPRYQVTQFGKPVTLSCSQTLNHNVMYWYQQKSSQAPKLLFHYYDKDFNNEADTPDNFQSRRPNTSFCFLDIRSPGLGDTAMYLCATSREGGGNTIYFGEGSWLTVV.

V gene TRBV28 combines with J gene TRBJ2-7; no definite D call. The CDR3 has 15 residues. V was pared by 7 bases and J by 0 bases, with 16 bases between. Germline CDR1 and CDR2: MDHEN and SYDVKM. The DNA for the CDR3 is TGTGCCAGCACCCTCGAAGTCGGACGCTCCTACGAGCAGTACTTC. It yields the protein CASTLEVGRSYEQYF.

The genes are TRBV15 and TRBJ1-5; D may be TRBD1 (5 bases). V was shortened by 3 bases and J by 0 bases, with 12 bases between the two germline ends. The CDR3 extends over 16 amino acids. From germline, CDR1 is LNHNV and CDR2 YYDKDF (reference sequence). The CDR3 protein is CATSSRITGSNQPQHF. The CDR3 nucleotides read TGTGCCACCAGCAGCCGGATCACAGGTAGCAATCAGCCCCAGCATTTT.

The gene calls are TRBV19 and TRBJ1-5; D is ambiguous. Germline-derived CDR1 and CDR2 are LNHDA and SQIVND (reference sequence). The ends were cut back, 4 bases at V and 2 bases at J, with 15 bases in the middle. This CDR3 has 16 residues. The CDR3 reads CASSSDGGLGNQPQHF. The CDR3 nucleotides are TGTGCCAGTAGTAGTGACGGCGGCCTGGGCAATCAGCCCCAGCATTTT.

The gene calls are TRBV15 and TRBJ1-2; a possible D gene is TRBD1 (5 bases). CDR1 is LNHNV, CDR2 YYDKDF, per germline (reference sequence). Trimming left V 5 bases short and J 4 bases short, with 11 bases between. This CDR3 has 13 residues. CDR3 sequence reads: CATSGGDGYGYTF. CDR3 sequence (DNA): TGTGCCACCAGCGGGGGTGACGGCTATGGCTACACCTTC.

The rearrangement joins TRBV5-1 to TRBJ1-4; D perhaps matches TRBD1 (5 bases). This CDR3 contains 16 residues. V lost 0 bases and J 4 bases, leaving 13 bases between the germline ends. CDR1 is SGHRS, CDR2 YFSETQ, per germline. The CDR3, as DNA: TGCGCCAGCAGCTTGGGACAGCGAACTCTTAATGAAAAACTGTTTTTT. Residues: CASSLGQRTLNEKLFF.

The chain carries TRBV25-1 and TRBJ1-1, with 7 bases lining up with TRBD1. The CDR3 is 11 amino acids. Unmatched junction bases numbered 4, after V lost 7 bases and J lost 8 bases. Germline CDR1 is MGHDK and CDR2 is SYGVNS. CDR3 DNA sequence: TGTGCCAGCATGAGGGGGCGAGAAGCTTTCTTT. Translated, it gives CASMRGREAFF.

This sequence joins TRBV28 and TRBJ2-5, with D possibly TRBD1 on 5 matching bases. The germline gives CDR1 MDHEN, CDR2 SYDVKM. The CDR3 loop spans 16 amino acids. The germline V and J ends were trimmed by 10 bases and 4 bases, with 25 bases remaining between them. CDR3 amino acids: CATTWTTVGRRETQYF. For the CDR3, the DNA is TGTGCCACCACCTGGACGACAGTTGGCAGGAGAGAGACCCAGTACTTC.

V gene TRBV19 combines with J gene TRBJ2-1; TRBD2 aligns across 8 bases. V was clipped by 6 bases and J by 7 bases; unmatched bases: 14. Germline CDR1 reads LNHDA; CDR2 reads SQIVND (reference sequence). CDR3 length: 16 amino acids. CDR3 DNA: TGTGCCAGTAGCGATCCAAGCGGGAGTGGTTGGAATGAGCAGTTCTTC. This codes for CASSDPSGSGWNEQFF. Drawing the rest from reference TRBV19 and TRBJ2-1, the complete variable domain is DGGITQSPKYLFRKEGQNVTLSCEQNLNHDAMYWYRQDPGQGLRLIYYSQIVNDFQKGDIAEGYSVSREKKESFPLTVTSAQKNPTAFYLCASSDPSGSGWNEQFFGPGTRLTVL.

This clone was recorded once. The gene calls are TRBV9 and TRBJ2-1; 8 nucleotides align to TRBD2. With 1 base clipped from V and 0 bases from J, the junction kept 3 bases outside the gene matches. Per germline, CDR1 SGDLS and CDR2 YYNGEE. The CDR3 sequence is 16 residues long. CDR3 nucleotides: TGTGCCAGCAGCGTAAAGCGGGAGAACTCCTACAATGAGCAGTTCTTC. It yields the protein CASSVKRENSYNEQFF.

Comment on this clone: One end of the junction varies from germline; a read error may be responsible. The chain couples TRBV3-1 (or the pseudogene TRBV3-2) to TRBJ2-1; D is unresolved. This CDR3 has 11 amino acids. Germline lookup yields CDR1 LGHDT and CDR2 YNNKEL (reference sequence). This CDR3 is CASSQVGGPVF. CDR3 DNA sequence: TGTGCCAGCAGCCAAGTAGGTGGTCCGGTCTTC.

The chain has TRBV7-9 and TRBJ2-7, with D tentatively TRBD1 (6 bases). V lost 1 base to trimming and J lost 2 bases, with 9 bases between them. This CDR3 spans 14 amino acids. In germline, CDR1 is SEHNR, CDR2 FQNEAQ (reference sequence). In DNA form, the CDR3 reads TGTGCCAGCAGCTTAGGGGGGCAGGCCTACGAGCAGTACTTC. Protein: CASSLGGQAYEQYF.

The chain employs TRBV4-2 and TRBJ2-4; 8 nucleotides match TRBD2. Losses at the gene ends were 0 bases for V and 0 bases for J; bases not matched to a gene: 7. Germline CDR1 and CDR2: LGHNA and YNFKEQ. CDR3 length: 18 amino acids. In DNA form, the CDR3 reads TGTGCCAGCAGCCAAGATGCGGGAGGCTACGGAGCCAAAAACATTCAGTACTTC. Its translation is CASSQDAGGYGAKNIQYF.

This chain links TRBV27 with TRBJ2-7; D gene ambiguous. Trimming cost V 4 bases and J 0 bases, with 7 bases left between them. The CDR3 loop spans 13 amino acids. The germline gives CDR1 MNHEY, CDR2 SMNVEV (reference sequence). The CDR3 region is CASSSLSSYEQYF. CDR3 coding DNA: TGTGCCAGCAGTTCCCTTAGCTCCTACGAGCAGTACTTC.

This clone was observed once. This chain uses TRBV2 with TRBJ1-6, with unresolved D. CDR3 length: 15 amino acids. V was cut by 6 bases and J by 9 bases, with 18 bases left in between. CDR1 is SNHLY and CDR2 is FYNNEI in the germline V gene. The CDR3 region has the DNA TGTGCCAGCAGACCTGACCCTGGAGGCGGTTCACCCCTCCACTTT. This gives the protein CASRPDPGGGSPLHF.

The chain couples TRBV7-9 to TRBJ1-2; 9 bases align to TRBD1. Germline CDR1 reads SEHNR; CDR2 reads FQNEAQ (reference sequence). After removal of 5 bases from V and 7 bases from J, the junction contained 8 bases not matched to a gene. CDR3 length equals 14 residues. CDR3 nucleotides: TGTGCCAGCAGCGTGGGACAGGGCTTTGGTGGCTACACCTTC. It translates to CASSVGQGFGGYTF.

The V gene is TRBV5-1, the J gene TRBJ1-1; weak D call: TRBD1 (5 bases). Germline V gives CDR1 SGHRS, CDR2 YFSETQ. The V end was cut by 0 bases, the J end by 4 bases, with 19 bases between. This CDR3 contains 17 residues. The CDR3: CASSLGEGIGGSTEAFF. The CDR3 DNA sequence: TGCGCCAGCAGCTTGGGAGAGGGTATCGGGGGATCCACTGAAGCTTTCTTT.

The chain links TRBV18 to TRBJ2-1; 8 bases are a match to TRBD2. After removal of 3 bases from V and 1 base from J, the junction contained 5 bases not matched to a gene. The CDR3 sequence is 16 residues long. CDR1 is KGHSH and CDR2 is LQKENI in the germline V gene. The CDR3 region has the DNA TGTGCCAGCTCACCGAAGCGGGAGAAATCCTACAATGAGCAGTTCTTC. Protein: CASSPKREKSYNEQFF.

The V and J genes are TRBV28 and TRBJ2-2; 13 positions agree with TRBD2. The V gene's germline CDR1 is MDHEN and CDR2 SYDVKM. The J segment lost 5 bases and the V segment lost 5 bases, leaving 5 bases of the junction unmatched. There are 16 residues in the CDR3. This CDR3 is CASSPGTSGKTGELFF. In DNA form, the CDR3 reads TGTGCCAGCAGTCCAGGGACTAGCGGGAAGACCGGGGAGCTGTTTTTT.

The chain is built from TRBV7-8 and TRBJ1-3, with no clear D. There are 15 residues in the CDR3. CDR1 is SGHVS, CDR2 FQNEAQ, per germline. The V and J ends lost 0 bases and 0 bases respectively, with 6 bases between them. The CDR3 DNA sequence: TGTGCCAGCAGCTTAGCTCTGAGCTCTGGAAACACCATATATTTT. Its protein product is CASSLALSSGNTIYF.

The chain is built from TRBV28 and TRBJ2-3; D is unclear. The germline CDR1 and CDR2 sequences are MDHEN and SYDVKM. The V and J ends lost 8 bases and 3 bases respectively, with 6 bases between them. This CDR3 is built from 11 residues. Here the CDR3 DNA reads TGTGCCAGCCGGGTTACAGATACGCAGTATTTT. Translation: CASRVTDTQYF.

The rearrangement links TRBV19 to TRBJ2-5, with TRBD2 matching over 8 bases. The V gene's germline CDR1 is LNHDA and CDR2 SQIVND (reference sequence). CDR3 length: 13 amino acids. With V trimmed by 7 bases and J by 3 bases, 4 bases remained unmatched. In DNA, the CDR3 is TGTGCCAGTACCCCGCGGGGGGAAGAGACCCAGTACTTC. This encodes CASTPRGEETQYF.

V and J are TRBV2 and TRBJ2-5; 9 bases are shared with TRBD2. This CDR3 contains 15 residues. J gave up 2 bases and V 6 bases, and 7 bases lay outside the gene matches. The germline V gene encodes CDR1 SNHLY and CDR2 FYNNEI. CDR3 sequence reads: CASRDRTSAQETQYF. In nucleotides, the CDR3 is TGTGCCAGCAGAGACAGGACTAGCGCACAAGAGACCCAGTACTTC.

J is TRBJ1-2 and V is TRBV5-4; 8 nucleotides match TRBD1. The length of the CDR3 is 14 residues. Germline V gives CDR1 SGHNT, CDR2 YYREEE (reference sequence). V gave up 3 bases and J gave up 4 bases; unmatched junction bases: 5. The CDR3 nucleotides are TGTGCCAGCAGCTCCGGACAGGGAGCCTATGGCTACACCTTC. Residues: CASSSGQGAYGYTF.